This TCR beta chain is drawn from a study of cytomegalovirus exposure and HLA in healthy donors. Study-wide background: Among several hundred genotyped donors, about 85% fell in the Caucasian-associated ancestry cluster.

CDR1 is SQVTM and CDR2 is ANQGSEA in the germline V gene. The length of the CDR3 is 10 residues. V was trimmed by 6 bases and J by 2 bases, leaving 4 bases between them. The PCR was carried out with 60 Vbeta primers and 13 Jbeta primers. TCRdb's copy holds only in-frame clones and misses some; the assay was immunoSEQ multiplex PCR. Altogether 60,000 to 70,000 clones are present, over 70% being singletons, with the ten largest covering roughly 7.7%. The chain uses TRBV29-1 and TRBJ2-5, with D unresolved. This clonotype was obtained from a man aged 55 to 70 in good health and CMV-seropositive. Sequencing input: PBMCs. The CDR3 DNA reads TGCAGCGTCCTTCAAGAGACCCAGTACTTC. Translation gives CSVLQETQYF.